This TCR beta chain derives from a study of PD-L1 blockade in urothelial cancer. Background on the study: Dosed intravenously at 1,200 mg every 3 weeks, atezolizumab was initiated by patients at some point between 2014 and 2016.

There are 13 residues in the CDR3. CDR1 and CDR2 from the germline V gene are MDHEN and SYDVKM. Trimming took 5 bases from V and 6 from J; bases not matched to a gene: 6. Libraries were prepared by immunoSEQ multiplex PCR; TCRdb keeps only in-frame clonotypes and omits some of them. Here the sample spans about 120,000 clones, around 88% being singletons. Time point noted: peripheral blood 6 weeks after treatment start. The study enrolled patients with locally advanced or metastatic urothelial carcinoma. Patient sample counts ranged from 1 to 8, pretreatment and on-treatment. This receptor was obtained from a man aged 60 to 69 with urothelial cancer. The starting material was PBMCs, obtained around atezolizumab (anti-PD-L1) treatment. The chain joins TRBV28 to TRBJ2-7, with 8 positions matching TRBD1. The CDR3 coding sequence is TGTGCCAGCAGTCCAGGACAGGGCCTCGAGCAGTACTTC. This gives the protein CASSPGQGLEQYF.